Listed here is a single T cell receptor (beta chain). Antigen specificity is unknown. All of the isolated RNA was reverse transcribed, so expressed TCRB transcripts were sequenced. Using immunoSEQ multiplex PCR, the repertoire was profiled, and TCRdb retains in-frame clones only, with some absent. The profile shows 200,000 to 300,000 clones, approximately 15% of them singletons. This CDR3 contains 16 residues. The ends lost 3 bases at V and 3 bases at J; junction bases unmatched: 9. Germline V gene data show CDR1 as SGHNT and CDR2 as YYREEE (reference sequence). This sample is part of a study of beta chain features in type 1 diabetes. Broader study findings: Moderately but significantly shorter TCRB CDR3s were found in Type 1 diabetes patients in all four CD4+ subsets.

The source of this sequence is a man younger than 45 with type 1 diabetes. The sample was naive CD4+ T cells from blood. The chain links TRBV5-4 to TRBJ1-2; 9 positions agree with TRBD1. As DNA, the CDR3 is TGTGCCAGCAGCTCGTCCCGGGACAGGGACGACTATGGCTACACCTTC. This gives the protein CASSSSRDRDDYGYTF.